What follows is one T cell receptor (beta chain) and its context. Antigen: not known. These data come from a study of cytomegalovirus exposure and HLA in healthy donors. Study-wide results and caveats: Confirmation was obtained in vitro that a few CMV-associated chains are specific for CMV antigens.

A multiplex PCR was run with 60 Vbeta primers and 13 Jbeta primers. The assay was immunoSEQ multiplex PCR, and TCRdb's table has in-frame clones only and misses some. The data show approximately 210,000 clones, approximately 86% seen once. At collection, donors were nominally healthy, but unrecorded immune exposures were probable. The J segment lost 3 bases and the V segment lost 3 bases, leaving 3 bases of the junction unmatched. CDR1 is SQVTM, CDR2 ANQGSEA, per germline. CDR3 length equals 13 residues. Sequencing was done on a sample of PBMCs. The chain is built from TRBV29-1 and TRBJ2-3; 7 bases line up with TRBD2. This clonotype originated in a woman aged 18-29 years in good health and CMV-seronegative. CDR3 in amino acids: CSVERRGTDTQYF. The CDR3 nucleotides read TGCAGCGTTGAGAGGCGGGGGACAGATACGCAGTATTTT.